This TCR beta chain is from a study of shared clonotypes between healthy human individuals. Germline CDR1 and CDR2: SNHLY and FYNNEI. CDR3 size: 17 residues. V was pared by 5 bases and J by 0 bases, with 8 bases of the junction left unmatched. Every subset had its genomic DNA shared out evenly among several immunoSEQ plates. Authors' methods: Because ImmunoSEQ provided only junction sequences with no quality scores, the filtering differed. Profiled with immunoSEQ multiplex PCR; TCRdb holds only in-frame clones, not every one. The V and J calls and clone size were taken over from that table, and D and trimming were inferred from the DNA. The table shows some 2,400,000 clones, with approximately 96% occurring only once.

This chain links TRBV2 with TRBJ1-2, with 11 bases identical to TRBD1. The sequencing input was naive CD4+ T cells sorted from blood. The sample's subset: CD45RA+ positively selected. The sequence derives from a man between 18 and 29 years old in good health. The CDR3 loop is CASSKSDRGLANYGYTF. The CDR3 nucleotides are TGTGCCAGCAGTAAATCGGACAGGGGGCTTGCTAACTATGGCTACACCTTC.